This T cell receptor (beta chain) is drawn from a study of T cell changes during pregnancy in multiple sclerosis. The table came from immunoSEQ multiplex PCR; TCRdb's copy has only in-frame clones and leaves some out. The repertoire holds about 42,000 clones, 75% to 95% seen once, with 0.5% in the top ten. Germline loops: CDR1 ENHRY, CDR2 SYGVKD. J was trimmed by 10 bases and V by 10 bases; bases with no gene match: 9. This CDR3 comprises 13 residues. This clone occurred a few times. The sample consisted of CD4+ T cells from peripheral blood mononuclear cells, taken in the second trimester of pregnancy. The gene calls are TRBV10-3 and TRBJ1-6; 8 nucleotides match TRBD1. The origin of this receptor is a female donor in good health, enrolled as a control in a pregnancy study. CDR3 sequence reads: CATYQGAGSPLHF. CDR3 sequence (DNA): TGTGCCACATACCAGGGGGCTGGCTCACCCCTCCACTTT.